This TCR beta chain was captured by sequencing in a study of beta chain features in type 1 diabetes. Expressed TCRB transcripts got sequenced, as all isolated RNA was reverse transcribed. The method was immunoSEQ multiplex PCR; TCRdb's version includes in-frame clones alone and lacks a portion of them. The top ten clones hold over 2% of a sample with around 40,000 clones, about 51% of them seen once. This clone was seen many times. The sample carries other DNA sequences with the same CDR3. Per germline, CDR1 MDHEN and CDR2 SYDVKM. V lost 3 bases to trimming and J lost 0 bases, with 12 bases between them. This CDR3 region has 16 residues.

The clonotype comes from a woman between 18 and 29 years old in good health. The rearrangement uses TRBV28 and TRBJ1-5; unclear D gene. Sequencing was done on a sample of Tregs from blood. CDR3 DNA: TGTGCCAGCAGTTTTGTGCGAAGAGGTAGCAATCAGCCCCAGCATTTT. Its protein product is CASSFVRRGSNQPQHF.